This T cell receptor beta chain was identified in a study of blood T cell repertoires in COVID-19. The CDR3 contains 12 residues. In the original processing: Amplification of reference gene primers was used by the study to estimate nucleated cell counts. Method: immunoSEQ multiplex PCR; TCRdb's copy keeps in-frame clones and lacks some. V, J and clone size are taken as reported in that table, and D and trimming were inferred from the DNA itself. Seen here are about 23,000 clones, over 60% observed once, and the top ten hold 40% to 45%. V gene TRBV21-1 combines with J gene TRBJ2-1; the table's D call of TRBD2 was not tested on the DNA. TRBV21-1 is marked as a pseudogene. The sample taken for sequencing was peripheral blood. This clonotype originated in a woman aged 80 or over with acute or convalescent COVID-19. CDR3 DNA sequence: TGTGCCAGCAGCAAAAGGCGGGGTGAGCAGTTCTTC. It encodes CASSKRRGEQFF.